This TCR beta chain was identified in a study of T cell responses to AZD1222 COVID-19 vaccine (dated by TCRdb to the early 2020s). For context, the study as a whole: A total of approximately 240 trial participants underwent TCR sequencing, of whom 200 to 220 had received two doses of AZD1222 and roughly 26 had received two doses of the MenACWY control vaccine. Trial participants were enrolled into age subgroups of 18-55, 56-69 and 70-plus years, which contained around 150, 28 and 57 TCR-sequenced participants, respectively. Broad study findings and their caveats: Conclusions about previously exposed vaccinees were limited because only six AZD1222 recipients were SARS-CoV-2 seropositive at baseline. The vaccine-associated CD4 TCRs covered the entire spike protein, and the dominant responses fell in regions 160-218 and 743-854. Participants were mostly white British, with more females than males. The authors suggested clonal diversity may have been underestimated. Reportedly, close to half of the unique spike-specific TCRs recognized epitopes lying outside the regions that are mutated in the B.1.351 and B.1.1.7 variants. Because no day 14 peak-response samples were available, the repertoires could be characterized only after the peak T cell response. The 56-69-year group was small, and its depth increase did not reach significance, likely because of low power. After two AZD1222 doses, both the breadth and the depth of spike-specific TCRs were significantly higher than at day 0 and than in MenACWY recipients.

The CDR3 regions of human TCRbeta chains were subjected to immunosequencing. In the authors' own workflow: Repertoire TCRs were checked for matches against a reference library of SARS-CoV-2-specific TCRs that had been generated using the MIRA antigen-specificity platform. Breadth was defined as the fraction of unique TCRs that were SARS-CoV-2-associated, and depth was defined as the fraction of total T cells that were SARS-CoV-2-associated. Using the MIRA data, every spike-specific TCR was mapped to the spike region that the TCR reacted to and assigned to either a CD4 or a CD8 class. Log10-transformed breadth and depth values were compared by one-way ANOVA with Sidak's multiple comparisons tests. TCRdb holds this immuneACCESS table with in-frame rearrangements only. Some clones are missing; in checked studies, unresolved V genes explain under half, and the rest has no known cause. Clone size and V and J calls were adopted from that table, with D and trimming inferred from the DNA. The table for this sample lists about 200,000 clones; around 90% of them were counted only once. Together, the top ten hold about 4% of the sample.

Taken with the paper, the label for time point translates to: about 28 days (+/-7) after the second vaccine dose. In the paper's terms, the treatment or condition label means: meningococcal conjugate vaccine given as trial control. The vaccinee samples were drawn from two UK trials, COV001 and COV002, one of which was a single-blind randomized controlled phase 2/3 trial testing AZD1222 (ChAdOx1 nCoV-19) in healthy adults. Trial participant PBMC samples were collected at day 0 and day 28 after the second dose for TCRbeta chain sequencing. Regarding this clone: Its antigen has not been determined. The junction and the germline gene differ at one end; a read error may be behind it.

The TCR originated in an adult who received the MenACWY meningococcal vaccine as a control. Here the sequenced sample was peripheral blood, taken 28 days after the second dose of the MenACWY control vaccine.

The CDR3 protein sequence reads: CASSLSGSGNF. In nucleotide form, the sequence is TGTGCCAGCAGCCTTAGCGGCTCGGGGAACTTC. The chain couples TRBV28 to TRBJ2-7; the D gene is perhaps TRBD2, on 6 matching bases. CDR1 MDHEN and CDR2 SYDVKM were looked up in the germline V gene. The cysteine opens and the phenylalanine closes a CDR3 of 11 amino acids. CDR3 DNA is the only sequence kept; it has 33 bases, read in frame from the first base.